Shown below are 17 T cell receptor beta chains from a single sample sequenced in a study of CD8+CD57+ T cells in acquired aplastic anemia. Sequencing was done on patients that had shown CD8+CD57+ cell expansion by flow cytometry. These receptors' antigens are unknown. TCR beta VDJ and CDR3 profiles were obtained from a genomic DNA template. A single record per CDR3 protein comes from TCRdb applying MiXCR to the reads. This sample has 15,000 to 20,000 distinct CDR3 sequences, with over 35% found just once. Broader study findings: Reduced diversity was recorded for CD8+CD57+ cells relative to total CD4+ and CD8+ pools in patients.

Sequenced sample: CD8+CD57+ T cells sorted from PBMCs. Documented subset: bead-enriched CD8+CD57+ effector memory T cells from SAA patients. All receptors derive from a human donor with aplastic anemia.

In regard to this clonotype: This may arise from a read error, as a much more abundant clone is one base away. This sequence joins TRBV24-1 and TRBJ2-7; D is possibly TRBD1 (6 bases). V was pared by 11 bases and J by 3 bases, with 16 bases between. The CDR3 length is 13 residues. Germline V gives CDR1 KGHDR, CDR2 SFDVKD. The CDR3 DNA is TGTGCCAGCAGAGGGGACAACGACTACGAGCAGTACTTC. Its translation is CASRGDNDYEQYF.

V and J are TRBV20-1 and TRBJ2-1; D is possibly TRBD2 (6 bases). Germline V gene data show CDR1 as DFQATT and CDR2 as SNEGSKA (reference sequence). The CDR3 length is 17 residues. The V end lost 0 bases, the J end lost 8 bases, and 23 bases lay between the germline ends. CDR3 DNA: TGCAGTGCTAGAGATTGGTTAAAGGCGGGACTGGGCCATGAGCAGTTCTTC. It specifies CSARDWLKAGLGHEQFF.

In its sample, this clonotype was seen many times. This rearrangement joins TRBV4-2 to TRBJ2-7; D not resolved. The CDR3 has 11 amino acids. Germline V gene sequence: CDR1 LGHNA, CDR2 YNFKEQ. Between the trimmed V and J ends, which lost 1 base and 2 bases, there was a span of 0 bases. CDR3 sequence: CASSQAYEQYF. CDR3 in DNA: TGTGCCAGCAGCCAAGCCTACGAGCAGTACTTC.

The rearrangement uses TRBV19 and TRBJ2-7; 9 bases map to TRBD1. V gave up 6 bases and J gave up 0 bases; unmatched junction bases: 9. Germline V gives CDR1 LNHDA, CDR2 SQIVND (reference sequence). CDR3 length equals 16 residues. CDR3 residues: CASSLSGTGRSYEQYF. The CDR3 DNA sequence: TGTGCCAGTAGCCTCTCCGGGACAGGGCGCTCCTACGAGCAGTACTTC. The full variable domain, rest sourced from reference TRBV19 and TRBJ2-7, is DGGITQSPKYLFRKEGQNVTLSCEQNLNHDAMYWYRQDPGQGLRLIYYSQIVNDFQKGDIAEGYSVSREKKESFPLTVTSAQKNPTAFYLCASSLSGTGRSYEQYFGPGTRLTVT.

The V gene is TRBV19, the J gene TRBJ2-2; TRBD1 agrees at 7 bases. V trimming: 5 bases; J trimming: 1 base; junction bases outside the gene matches: 7. This CDR3 has 16 residues. Germline V CDR1 and CDR2: LNHDA, SQIVND (reference sequence). CDR3 coding DNA: TGTGCCAGTAGTCACGACAGGGACCTGAACACCGGGGAGCTGTTTTTT. Its protein product is CASSHDRDLNTGELFF.

This clonotype was counted between two and nine times. CDR3 bases: TGTGCCAGCAGCTTGTCGTCTTCCTACGAGCAGTACGTC. Residues: CASSLSSSYEQYV. This chain connects TRBV5-6 to TRBJ2-7; no firm D call. Germline values: CDR1 SGHDT, CDR2 YYEEEE. V was trimmed by 1 base and J by 1 base, leaving 6 bases between them. This CDR3 comprises 13 residues.

Many counts were recorded for this clonotype. This chain joins TRBV19 and TRBJ2-3; TRBD1 or TRBD2 may be the D gene (5 bases each). Germline CDR1 LNHDA, CDR2 SQIVND (reference sequence). This CDR3 contains 15 residues. The V end was cut by 5 bases, the J end by 3 bases, with 15 bases between. Written as DNA, the CDR3 is TGTGCCAGTAGTCACGGTGGGGACGGGACAGATACGCAGTATTTT. Translation gives CASSHGGDGTDTQYF.

The J gene is TRBJ2-3, the V gene TRBV20-1; the match to TRBD2 covers 11 bases. The germline gives CDR1 DFQATT, CDR2 SNEGSKA (reference sequence). The CDR3 totals 15 residues. V trimming: 6 bases; J trimming: 7 bases; junction bases outside the gene matches: 12. The DNA for the CDR3 is TGCAGTGCACCGCCACTAGCGGGAGCACTAAATACGCAGTATTTT. Protein product: CSAPPLAGALNTQYF.

This clonotype was seen only a few times. The chain links TRBV2 to TRBJ2-5; a weak D match, TRBD1 (5 bases). The V and J ends lost 3 bases and 3 bases respectively, with 11 bases between them. Per germline, CDR1 SNHLY and CDR2 FYNNEI. This CDR3 has 14 residues. CDR3 in DNA: TGTGCCAGCAGTGATTCAGGGTTTGAAGAGACCCAGTACTTC. It specifies CASSDSGFEETQYF.

This clonotype was counted once. As the CDR3 is not closed by the conserved phenylalanine or tryptophan, this likely results from a read error. The J gene is TRBJ2-7, the V gene TRBV7-9, with D unclear. CDR3 size: 15 residues. V shed 1 base and J shed 3 bases, with 13 bases lying between them. CDR1 and CDR2 (germline): SEHNR, FQNEAQ (reference sequence). The CDR3 sequence is CASSLVLGSHYEQYL. Here the CDR3 DNA reads TGTGCCAGCAGCTTAGTATTGGGCAGCCACTACGAGCAGTACCTC.

The CDR3 is CATSDLGGGYNEQFF. In DNA form, the CDR3 reads TGTGCCACCAGTGATTTGGGCGGGGGCTACAATGAGCAGTTCTTC. V usage is TRBV24-1 and J usage is TRBJ2-1; 7 bases are shared with TRBD2. The CDR3 contains 15 residues. CDR1 is KGHDR, CDR2 SFDVKD, per germline. J lost 3 bases, V lost 0 bases, and 1 base had no gene match.

J is TRBJ1-6 and V is TRBV4-2, with unresolved D. This CDR3 is built from 17 residues. Trimming pared 6 bases from V and 8 bases from J, leaving 23 bases between. CDR1 is LGHNA and CDR2 is YNFKEQ in the germline V gene. The CDR3 sequence: CASSEAPPGGVHSPLHF. The CDR3 DNA reads TGTGCCAGCAGTGAAGCCCCACCGGGCGGAGTTCATTCACCCCTCCACTTT.

This clonotype was detected once. This chain joins TRBV15 and TRBJ2-1; 10 bases are shared with TRBD2. CDR3 length equals 18 residues. Germline CDR1 and CDR2: LNHNV and YYDKDF (reference sequence). The trim removed 3 bases at V and 4 bases at J, leaving 12 bases unmatched. CDR3 DNA sequence: TGTGCCACCAGCAGCTCCAGTTCTAGCGGGGGCCAATACAATGAGCAGTTCTTC. It translates to CATSSSSSSGGQYNEQFF.

In its sample, this clonotype was seen many times. V usage is TRBV28 and J usage is TRBJ1-5; D possibly corresponds to TRBD1 (6 bases). The CDR3 is 15 amino acids. The V end was cut by 0 bases, the J end by 2 bases, with 8 bases between. CDR1 is MDHEN, CDR2 SYDVKM, per germline. The CDR3 bases are TGTGCCAGCAGTTTATGGGCAGGGGGCAATCAGCCCCAGCATTTT. Translating it yields CASSLWAGGNQPQHF.

Concerning this clonotype: Sequence at one end of the junction differs from germline and may be a read error. This chain joins TRBV14 and TRBJ1-6; D not certain. This CDR3 is 15 amino acids long. Germline V CDR1 and CDR2: SGHDN, FVKESK. CDR3 nucleotide sequence: TGTGCCAGCAGCCAAGCCCACTCCTATAATTCACCCCCCCACTTT. It specifies CASSQAHSYNSPPHF.

This clonotype was seen repeatedly, ten times or more. The rearrangement links TRBV5-1 to TRBJ2-3; 9 bases match TRBD2. The CDR3 covers 15 residues. J lost 1 base, V lost 3 bases, and 3 bases had no gene match. CDR1 and CDR2 from the germline V gene are SGHRS and YFSETQ. The DNA for the CDR3 is TGCGCCAGCAGCTGGTTAGCGGGGGGCACAGATACGCAGTATTTT. Protein sequence: CASSWLAGGTDTQYF. The full variable domain, rest sourced from reference TRBV5-1 and TRBJ2-3, is KAGVTQTPRYLIKTRGQQVTLSCSPISGHRSVSWYQQTPGQGLQFLFEYFSETQRNKGNFPGRFSGRQFSNSRSEMNVSTLELGDSALYLCASSWLAGGTDTQYFGPGTRLTVL.

A remark on this clonotype: A much larger clone lies a single base off, so this may be a read error. As the CDR3 is not closed by the conserved phenylalanine or tryptophan, this likely results from a read error. The V and J genes are TRBV5-5 and TRBJ2-7; possibly TRBD1 or TRBD2 for D (5 bases each). The CDR3 runs 15 residues. Trimming removed 0 bases from V and 3 bases from J, with 13 bases in between. CDR1 is SGHKS and CDR2 is YYEKEE in the germline V gene (reference sequence). The CDR3 nucleotides are TGTGCCAGCAGCTTGGTCCCAGGGACCGTCTACGAGCAGTACCTC. Encoded protein: CASSLVPGTVYEQYL.